Following are 29 T cell receptor beta chains from one sample sequenced in a study of T cells expressing NK-cell markers. Reprocessing the 5' RACE reads, TCRdb reports a single entry for every CDR3 protein and omits DNA. The sample spans a few hundred thousand distinct CDR3 sequences; the ten largest clones claim approximately 0.39%. Sequenced material: blood T cells: a sorted CD56 or NKG2C T cell subset, CD4+ or CD8+ T cells, or bulk PBMC T cells (not recorded which). These receptors all stem from a man aged 18 to 30 in good health.

Here the CDR3 reads CASSLVTGGPYEQYF. V is TRBV12-3 or TRBV12-4 and J is TRBJ2-7. The CDR3 is 15 residues long.

This chain links TRBV15 with TRBJ1-1; without DNA, the TCRdb call of TRBD1 cannot be checked. This CDR3 comprises 14 residues. From germline, CDR1 is LNHNV and CDR2 YYDKDF (reference sequence). The CDR3 sequence: CATSFAGPGTEAFF.

The chain recombines TRBV4-3 with TRBJ2-2; the D call from TCRdb, TRBD1, cannot be confirmed without DNA. Germline V gene sequence: CDR1 LGHNA, CDR2 YSLEER. The CDR3 extends over 16 amino acids. The CDR3 is CASSQATGLLTGELFF.

The V gene is TRBV9, the J gene TRBJ2-3; the D call of TRBD1 rests on TCRdb alone, since no DNA is present to check it. CDR3 length equals 15 residues. Germline assignment: CDR1 SGDLS and CDR2 YYNGEE. The CDR3 region is CASNLGGSGTDTQYF.

The chain uses TRBV6-5 and TRBJ2-2; TCRdb gives TRBD2 as the D gene, but with no DNA this cannot be confirmed. Germline V gene lookup returns CDR1 MNHEY and CDR2 SVGAGI. The CDR3 runs 18 residues. The CDR3 spells CASSYSRGLASNTGELFF.

CDR3: CASSPRDPPTEQYF. The chain is built from TRBV3-1 and TRBJ2-7; the TCRdb D gene call, TRBD1, has no DNA to confirm it. CDR1 and CDR2 (germline): LGHDT, YNNKEL (reference sequence). The CDR3 loop spans 14 amino acids.

The rearrangement uses TRBV7-2 and TRBJ2-5; the TRBD1 assignment by TCRdb is unverifiable without DNA. Per the germline V gene, CDR1 is SGHTA and CDR2 is FQGNSA. CDR3 length: 15 residues. CDR3 amino acids: CASSQIARGEETQYF.

V gene TRBV29-1 combines with J gene TRBJ1-1; there is no DNA to check the TCRdb D call of TRBD1. The CDR3 sequence is 14 residues long. CDR1 SQVTM and CDR2 ANQGSEA come from the germline V gene. This chain's CDR3 is CSVALLTDYTEAFF.

This rearrangement joins TRBV19 to TRBJ2-2; as DNA is missing, the TRBD2 call by TCRdb cannot be tested. Germline V gene data show CDR1 as LNHDA and CDR2 as SQIVND (reference sequence). The CDR3 runs 16 residues. The CDR3 loop is CASSTLTSLPTGELFF.

V usage is TRBV9 and J usage is TRBJ1-1; TCRdb reports TRBD1, a call that lacks DNA to check it against. The CDR3 extends over 13 amino acids. CDR1 and CDR2 from the germline V gene are SGDLS and YYNGEE. The CDR3 protein is CASSANPGGEAFF. The full variable domain, rest sourced from reference TRBV9 and TRBJ1-1, is DSGVTQTPKHLITATGQRVTLRCSPRSGDLSVYWYQQSLDQGLQFLIQYYNGEERAKGNILERFSAQQFPDLHSELNLSSLELGDSALYFCASSANPGGEAFFGQGTRLTVV.

This rearrangement joins TRBV20-1 to TRBJ2-5; absent DNA, TCRdb's TRBD2 call cannot be checked. CDR1 and CDR2 from the germline V gene are DFQATT and SNEGSKA (reference sequence). The CDR3 consists of 17 residues. This CDR3 is CSASKLVLAGASETQYF.

V usage is TRBV24-1 and J usage is TRBJ2-5; lacking DNA, the TRBD1 call made by TCRdb goes unchecked. CDR1 is KGHDR, CDR2 SFDVKD, per germline. The CDR3 totals 16 residues. CDR3 loop: CATSEAGQGKGETQYF.

This chain connects TRBV19 to TRBJ2-1; TCRdb indicates TRBD1, and absent DNA this call remains unverified. CDR1 and CDR2 (germline): LNHDA, SQIVND (reference sequence). The CDR3 spans 16 residues. CDR3 sequence reads: CASSIPDRVVYNEQFF. Together with reference TRBV19 and TRBJ2-1, the CDR3 gives the full variable domain: DGGITQSPKYLFRKEGQNVTLSCEQNLNHDAMYWYRQDPGQGLRLIYYSQIVNDFQKGDIAEGYSVSREKKESFPLTVTSAQKNPTAFYLCASSIPDRVVYNEQFFGPGTRLTVL.

The chain couples TRBV7-9 to TRBJ1-2; TCRdb picks TRBD1, but there is no DNA to check that call. CDR3 size: 13 residues. Germline CDR1 and CDR2: SEHNR and FQNEAQ (reference sequence). This CDR3 is CASSLEGGYGYTF.

The chain is built from TRBV19 and TRBJ2-1; with no DNA, the TCRdb D assignment of TRBD1 cannot be verified. This CDR3 is built from 17 residues. From germline, CDR1 is LNHDA and CDR2 SQIVND (reference sequence). This CDR3 reads CASSSRRGTGTSNEQFF.

The V gene is TRBV5-1, the J gene TRBJ2-1; with no DNA, the TCRdb D assignment of TRBD2 cannot be verified. The CDR3 consists of 13 residues. CDR1 is SGHRS, CDR2 YFSETQ, per germline. The CDR3 sequence is CASSDGGAGDQFF.

The V gene is TRBV10-1, the J gene TRBJ2-1; TCRdb names TRBD1, which stays unverified in the absence of DNA. Germline loops: CDR1 WNHNN, CDR2 SYGVQD (reference sequence). The CDR3 contains 17 residues. CDR3 protein: CASSDQGTASSYNEQFF.

The chain links TRBV23-1 to TRBJ2-1. TRBV23-1 is flagged as an ORF with uncertain function. The CDR3 covers 13 residues. The CDR3 reads CASSPQVYNEQFF.

This chain connects TRBV14 to TRBJ1-1; TCRdb's D call, TRBD1, is unchecked because there is no DNA. The CDR3 extends over 13 amino acids. Per the germline V gene, CDR1 is SGHDN and CDR2 is FVKESK. The CDR3 loop is CASSRQVNTEAFF.

This rearrangement joins TRBV10-3 to TRBJ2-7; the D gene TCRdb calls, TRBD1, cannot be checked with no DNA. The CDR3 extends over 17 amino acids. Germline CDR1 and CDR2: ENHRY and SYGVKD. The CDR3 protein is CAIAGTGGTSGSYEQYF.

The genes are TRBV29-1 and TRBJ2-4. This CDR3 comprises 13 residues. CDR1 is SQVTM, CDR2 ANQGSEA, per germline. This chain's CDR3 is CSVLDLAKNIQYF. Variable domain in full (rest from reference TRBV29-1 and TRBJ2-4): SAVISQKPSRDICQRGTSLTIQCQVDSQVTMMFWYRQQPGQSLTLIATANQGSEATYESGFVIDKFPISRPNLTFSTLTVSNMSPEDSSIYLCSVLDLAKNIQYFGAGTRLSVL.

The rearrangement joins TRBV10-3 to TRBJ2-1; TCRdb gives TRBD2 as the D gene, but with no DNA this cannot be confirmed. This CDR3 region has 15 residues. CDR1 is ENHRY and CDR2 is SYGVKD in the germline V gene. The CDR3 spells CAISPGLAGTGEQFF.

CDR3 in amino acids: CSAKGTSGRTSYNEQFF. J is TRBJ2-1 and V is TRBV20-1; the TCRdb D gene call, TRBD2, has no DNA to confirm it. This CDR3 has 17 residues. CDR1 and CDR2 (germline): DFQATT, SNEGSKA (reference sequence).

The V call is TRBV30, the J call TRBJ1-5. Germline loops: CDR1 GTSNPN, CDR2 SVGIG (reference sequence). The CDR3 runs 15 residues. The CDR3 reads CAWSGSAGLNQPQHF.

This chain uses TRBV23-1 with TRBJ1-4; checking the TCRdb D call of TRBD1 is not possible without DNA. TRBV23-1 is an open reading frame, and its role is uncertain. This CDR3 is built from 15 residues. CDR3 sequence reads: CASSGMGAEREKLFF.

This chain joins TRBV5-1 and TRBJ1-1; TCRdb's D call of TRBD1 is untestable without DNA. This CDR3 comprises 15 residues. Looked up from germline, CDR1 is SGHRS and CDR2 is YFSETQ. This chain's CDR3 is CASSLGMQPGTEAFF.

This chain connects TRBV11-2 to TRBJ2-1; the TCRdb D gene call, TRBD2, has no DNA to confirm it. Per germline, CDR1 SGHAT and CDR2 FQNNGV. The CDR3 runs 16 residues. CDR3 protein: CASSLVGLAGVNEQFF.

CDR3 sequence reads: CASSSGTFLFYNEQFF. V is TRBV7-2 and J is TRBJ2-1; the TCRdb call, TRBD1, lacks DNA for checking. The germline gives CDR1 SGHTA, CDR2 FQGNSA. The length of the CDR3 is 16 residues.

V is TRBV29-1 and J is TRBJ2-7; lacking DNA, the TRBD1 call made by TCRdb goes unchecked. The CDR3 runs 16 residues. CDR1 SQVTM and CDR2 ANQGSEA come from the germline V gene. The CDR3 loop is CSVLGTGGYYSYEQYF.